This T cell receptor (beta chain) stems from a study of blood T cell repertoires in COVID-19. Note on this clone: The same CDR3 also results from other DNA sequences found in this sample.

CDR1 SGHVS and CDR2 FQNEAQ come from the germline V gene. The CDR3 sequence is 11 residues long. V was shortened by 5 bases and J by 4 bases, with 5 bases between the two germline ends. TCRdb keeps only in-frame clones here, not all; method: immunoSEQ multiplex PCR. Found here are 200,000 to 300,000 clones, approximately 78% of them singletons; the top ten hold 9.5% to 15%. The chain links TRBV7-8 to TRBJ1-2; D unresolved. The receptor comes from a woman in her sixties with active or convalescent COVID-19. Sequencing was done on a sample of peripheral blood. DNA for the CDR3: TGTGCCAGCAGCCCGAGCTATGGCTACACCTTC. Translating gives CASSPSYGYTF.